These T cell receptor beta chains were read from a single sample in a study of CD8 T cells in ankylosing spondylitis. Via MiXCR, TCRdb re-called the 5' RACE reads, giving one row per CDR3 protein. The sample shows around 91,000 distinct CDR3 sequences, roughly 10% of them seen only once. Material: blood, either unsorted or a sorted T cell fraction (not recorded which). The receptors were gathered from a male donor with ankylosing spondylitis. The CDR3 runs from the conserved cysteine through the conserved F or W. D genes are given only for firm matches. The size field is filled for only some rows; it gives once, few, many or a size class.

V: TRBV4-1
J: TRBJ2-3
D: NA
size: NA
CDR3: CASSPQYQGSTDTQYF
DNA: TGCGCCAGCAGCCCGCAATATCAGGGAAGCACAGATACGCAGTATTTT

V: TRBV11-2
J: TRBJ2-2
D: NA
size: NA
CDR3: CASSSRTATGELFF
DNA: TGTGCCAGCAGCTCAAGGACGGCCACCGGGGAGCTGTTTTTT

V: TRBV20-1
J: TRBJ2-3
D: NA
size: few
CDR3: CSARAGSDTQYF
DNA: TGCAGTGCGAGGGCCGGGTCAGATACGCAGTATTTT

V: TRBV29-1
J: TRBJ2-1
D: TRBD1
size: many
CDR3: CSVEGGGGEQFF
DNA: TGCAGCGTTGAAGGAGGGGGCGGAGAGCAGTTCTTC

V: TRBV7-9
J: TRBJ2-7
D: NA
size: NA
CDR3: CASSLLTDYEQYF
DNA: TGTGCCAGCAGCTTACTGACAGACTACGAGCAGTACTTC

V: TRBV27
J: TRBJ2-7
D: NA
size: many
CDR3: CASSLPGRIYEQYF
DNA: TGTGCCAGCAGTTTACCAGGGCGGATCTACGAGCAGTACTTC

V: TRBV9
J: TRBJ2-1
D: TRBD2
size: NA
CDR3: CASSVVSAGGDEQFF
DNA: TGTGCCAGCAGCGTAGTCTCGGCGGGAGGGGATGAGCAGTTCTTC

V: TRBV27
J: TRBJ2-2
D: TRBD2
size: few
CDR3: CASSLSPGLENTGELFF
DNA: TGTGCCAGCAGTTTATCGCCGGGACTAGAGAACACCGGGGAGCTGTTTTTT

V: TRBV20-1
J: TRBJ2-5
D: TRBD2
size: few
CDR3: CSAKISGRNRGTQYF
DNA: TGCAGTGCTAAAATTAGCGGGAGGAACCGGGGGACCCAGTACTTC

V: TRBV20-1
J: TRBJ1-2
D: TRBD1
size: many
CDR3: CSARDRVGYTF
DNA: TGCAGTGCCAGGGACAGGGTTGGCTACACCTTC

V: TRBV7-8
J: TRBJ2-1
D: TRBD2
size: few
CDR3: CASSAGLAGGTWGSYNEQFF
DNA: TGTGCCAGCAGCGCGGGACTAGCGGGAGGGACATGGGGCTCCTACAATGAGCAGTTCTTC

V: TRBV24-1
J: TRBJ2-3
D: NA
size: few
CDR3: CATSEYRVGTQYF
DNA: TGTGCCACCAGTGAGTACAGGGTCGGTACGCAGTATTTT

V: TRBV20-1
J: TRBJ1-5
D: NA
size: few
CDR3: CSAVAAKVQPQHF
DNA: TGCAGTGCAGTAGCGGCTAAGGTTCAGCCCCAGCATTTT

V: TRBV25-1
J: TRBJ1-1
D: NA
size: NA
CDR3: CASSDRRNTEAFF
DNA: TGTGCCAGCAGTGACCGACGGAACACTGAAGCTTTCTTT

V: TRBV11-2
J: TRBJ2-1
D: NA
size: NA
CDR3: CASSLDHPGQFF
DNA: TGTGCCAGCAGCTTAGATCATCCCGGGCAGTTCTTC

V: TRBV7-6
J: TRBJ2-7
D: NA
size: many
CDR3: CASSSLGGAGSYEQYF
DNA: TGTGCCAGCAGCTCCTTGGGGGGAGCGGGTTCCTACGAGCAGTACTTC

V: TRBV14
J: TRBJ2-1
D: NA
size: NA
CDR3: CASSQDSDRNEQLF
DNA: TGTGCCAGCAGCCAAGATTCGGATCGCAATGAGCAGCTCTTC

V: TRBV9
J: TRBJ2-2
D: TRBD2
size: many
CDR3: CASSVDQRTSGSRGELFF
DNA: TGTGCCAGCAGCGTAGACCAAAGGACTAGCGGGAGTCGGGGGGAGCTGTTTTTT

V: TRBV27
J: TRBJ2-7
D: NA
size: few
CDR3: CASSVGRGAGEQYF
DNA: TGTGCCAGCAGTGTTGGTAGGGGTGCAGGTGAGCAGTACTTC

V: TRBV20-1
J: TRBJ2-1
D: TRBD2
size: many
CDR3: CSARPIAGVNEQFF
DNA: TGCAGTGCCAGGCCCATAGCGGGAGTTAATGAGCAGTTCTTC

V: TRBV29-1
J: TRBJ2-1
D: NA
size: many
CDR3: CSVTGADPRPNSGLYNEQFF
DNA: TGCAGCGTAACAGGGGCGGATCCAAGACCCAATAGCGGGTTATACAATGAGCAGTTCTTC

V: TRBV19
J: TRBJ2-1
D: NA
size: NA
CDR3: CASSETSTIDEQFF
DNA: TGTGCCAGTAGTGAGACTAGTACAATCGATGAGCAGTTCTTC

V: TRBV27
J: TRBJ2-1
D: NA
size: many
CDR3: CASSLRGHEQFF
DNA: TGTGCCAGCAGTTTACGGGGCCATGAGCAGTTCTTC

V: TRBV13
J: TRBJ1-6
D: TRBD1
size: NA
CDR3: CASSSVGTGFDSPLHF
DNA: TGTGCCAGCAGCTCCGTCGGGACAGGGTTCGATTCACCCCTCCACTTT

V: TRBV6-5
J: TRBJ1-2
D: NA
size: many
CDR3: CASSYSWQGYGWDYGYTF
DNA: TGTGCCAGCAGTTACTCGTGGCAGGGGTATGGTTGGGACTATGGCTACACCTTC

V: TRBV6-4
J: TRBJ2-1
D: NA
size: NA
CDR3: CASSPGLRLNNEQFF
DNA: TGTGCCAGCAGCCCCGGGTTGCGCCTGAACAATGAGCAGTTCTTC

V: TRBV27
J: TRBJ2-7
D: TRBD2
size: few
CDR3: CASLPAGGGTYEQYF
DNA: TGTGCCAGCCTTCCTGCGGGAGGCGGAACCTACGAGCAGTACTTC